This is a list of T cell receptor beta chains from one sample in a study of T cells after yellow fever vaccination. TCRdb processed the 5' RACE reads anew with MiXCR; each CDR3 protein has one entry. The data contain 120,000 or so distinct CDR3 sequences, almost 9% of them seen just once; the ten biggest clones take up 40%. Sequenced here: CD8+ T cells sorted from PBMCs, sampled on the day of the yellow fever booster vaccination. These receptors originate from a man aged 18 to 30 who received the YFV17D yellow fever vaccine. The CDR3 runs from the conserved cysteine through the conserved F or W. A D gene is named only where the DNA matches it firmly. Not all rows give a size; the values are once, few, many and, for expanded clones, a class.

j_gene: TRBJ2-5; abundance: NA; v_gene: TRBV9; d_gene: TRBD2; CDR3aa: CASSAFGEGQTQYF; CDR3nt: TGTGCCAGCTCTGCTTTCGGGGAGGGTCAAACCCAGTACTTC
j_gene: TRBJ1-4; abundance: few; v_gene: TRBV7-9; d_gene: NA; CDR3aa: CASSLGDFRATNEKLFF; CDR3nt: TGTGCCAGCAGCTTAGGGGACTTTCGTGCAACTAATGAAAAACTGTTTTTT
j_gene: TRBJ2-1; abundance: NA; v_gene: TRBV25-1; d_gene: TRBD1; CDR3aa: CASSGRQGPLTYNEQFF; CDR3nt: TGTGCCAGCAGTGGGCGACAGGGCCCATTGACCTACAATGAGCAGTTCTTC
j_gene: TRBJ2-7; abundance: NA; v_gene: TRBV7-9; d_gene: NA; CDR3aa: CASSFTPASYEQYF; CDR3nt: TGTGCCAGCAGCTTTACCCCTGCCTCCTACGAGCAGTACTTC
j_gene: TRBJ2-5; abundance: many; v_gene: TRBV7-3; d_gene: TRBD2; CDR3aa: CASSLRGLGDSPETQYF; CDR3nt: TGTGCCAGCAGCTTAAGGGGACTAGGAGATAGTCCGGAGACCCAGTACTTC
j_gene: TRBJ2-1; abundance: many; v_gene: TRBV5-1; d_gene: TRBD2; CDR3aa: CASTPSGGVYEQFF; CDR3nt: TGCGCCAGCACCCCTAGCGGGGGGGTCTATGAGCAGTTCTTC
j_gene: TRBJ2-2; abundance: many; v_gene: TRBV4-3; d_gene: NA; CDR3aa: CASSQPTRFDTGELFF; CDR3nt: TGCGCCAGCAGCCAACCAACTAGATTTGACACCGGGGAGCTGTTTTTT
j_gene: TRBJ1-1; abundance: few; v_gene: TRBV6-1; d_gene: NA; CDR3aa: CASSERQANTEAFF; CDR3nt: TGTGCCAGCAGTGAACGACAGGCGAACACTGAAGCTTTCTTT
j_gene: TRBJ2-1; abundance: few; v_gene: TRBV2; d_gene: TRBD2; CDR3aa: CASSSPGLAPNEQFF; CDR3nt: TGTGCCAGCAGTTCCCCGGGACTAGCGCCAAATGAGCAGTTCTTC
j_gene: TRBJ2-1; abundance: once; v_gene: TRBV28; d_gene: TRBD2; CDR3aa: CASSPPPSGGTHEQFF; CDR3nt: TGTGCCAGCAGTCCCCCCCCTAGCGGGGGGACCCATGAGCAGTTCTTC
j_gene: TRBJ1-2; abundance: NA; v_gene: TRBV7-9; d_gene: NA; CDR3aa: CASSLAWVFYGYTF; CDR3nt: TGTGCCAGCAGCTTAGCGTGGGTGTTCTATGGCTACACCTTC